This TCR beta chain was obtained from a study of T-cell reconstitution after alpha-beta-depleted transplantation in children. Whole-study findings and limits: At around two months after transplant, the alpha-beta T cells were reportedly derived from several hundred expanded clones that came from non-depleted graft cells. Some patients' high day-60 TCRbeta diversity was attributed to recipient cells surviving conditioning. T-cell counts and diversity at one year post-transplant came mainly from newly produced T cells.

Germline V CDR1 and CDR2: SGHDN, FVKESK. The CDR3 contains 13 residues. Trimming cost V 3 bases and J 0 bases, with 5 bases left between them. TCRbeta library preparation incorporated unique molecular identifiers. In TCRdb, the PCR reads were re-called with MiXCR into one record per CDR3 protein. The table lists approximately 300,000 distinct CDR3 sequences, around 10% of them singletons. This clonotype has at least ten counts. Its antigen is unknown. The receptor comes from a male patient aged 2-15 years who had a stem cell transplant for chronic granulomatous disease, so the T cells may come from the graft donor. Sequences were derived from peripheral blood, sampled 180 days after TCRalphabeta/CD19-depleted stem cell transplant. This sequence joins TRBV14 and TRBJ1-1; D uncertain. CDR3 sequence (DNA): TGTGCCAGCAGCCACGGGGTGAACACTGAAGCTTTCTTT. Translating it yields CASSHGVNTEAFF.